This T cell receptor beta chain was sequenced in a study of T cell repertoires in cytomegalovirus infection. TCRdb re-derived calls from the reads in MiXCR, one entry per CDR3 protein. The data contain 250,000 to 300,000 distinct CDR3 sequences, over 15% of them singletons. V dropped 5 bases and J dropped 3 bases, with 14 bases sitting between them. Germline V gene data show CDR1 as MNHEY and CDR2 as SVGEGT. The CDR3 contains 14 residues. This clonotype was seen ten or more times. Antigen unknown. Study-level points and caveats: The response measured ex vivo was dominated by TCR beta clonotypes (HLA-C-restricted and CMV-specific).

The chain has TRBV6-2 or TRBV6-3 and TRBJ2-7, with TRBD2 as a possible D gene (6 bases). The receptor was isolated from a human donor in good health (CMV status not recorded). Some clones in this sample may be carry-over from other donors' samples. The sequenced sample was CD8+ T cells from PBMCs. The CDR3 protein is CASSPRYGSYEQYF. Here the CDR3 DNA reads TGTGCCAGCAGTCCTAGGTACGGGAGCTACGAGCAGTACTTC.